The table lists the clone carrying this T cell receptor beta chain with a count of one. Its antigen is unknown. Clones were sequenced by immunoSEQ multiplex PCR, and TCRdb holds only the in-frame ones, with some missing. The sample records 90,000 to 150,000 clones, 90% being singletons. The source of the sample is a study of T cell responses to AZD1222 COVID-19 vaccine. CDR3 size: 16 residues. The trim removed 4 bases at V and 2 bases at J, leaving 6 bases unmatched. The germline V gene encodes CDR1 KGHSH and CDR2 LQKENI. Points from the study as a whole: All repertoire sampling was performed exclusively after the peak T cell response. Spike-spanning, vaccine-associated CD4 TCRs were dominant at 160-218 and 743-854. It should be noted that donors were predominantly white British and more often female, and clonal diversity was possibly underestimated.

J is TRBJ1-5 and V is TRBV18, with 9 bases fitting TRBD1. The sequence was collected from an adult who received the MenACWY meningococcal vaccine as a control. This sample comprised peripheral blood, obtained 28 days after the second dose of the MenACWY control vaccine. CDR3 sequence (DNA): TGTGCCAGCTCACTAACAGGGGGCGCCGGCAATCAGCCCCAGCATTTT. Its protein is CASSLTGGAGNQPQHF.